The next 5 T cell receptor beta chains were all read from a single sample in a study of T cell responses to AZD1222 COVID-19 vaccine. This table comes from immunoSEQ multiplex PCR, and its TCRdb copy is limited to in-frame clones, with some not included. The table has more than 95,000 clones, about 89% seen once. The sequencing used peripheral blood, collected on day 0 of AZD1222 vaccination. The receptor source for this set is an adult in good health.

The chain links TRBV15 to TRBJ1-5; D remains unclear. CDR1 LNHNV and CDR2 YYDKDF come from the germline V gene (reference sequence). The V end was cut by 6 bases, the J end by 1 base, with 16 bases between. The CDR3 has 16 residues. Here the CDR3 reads CATRPGGAQSNQPQHF. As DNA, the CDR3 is TGTGCCACCAGGCCCGGAGGCGCCCAGAGCAATCAGCCCCAGCATTTT.

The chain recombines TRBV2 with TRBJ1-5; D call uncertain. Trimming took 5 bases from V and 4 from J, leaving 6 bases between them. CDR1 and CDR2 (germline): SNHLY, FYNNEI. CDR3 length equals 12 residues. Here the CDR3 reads CASSRENQPQHF. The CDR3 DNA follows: TGTGCCAGCAGTCGGGAGAATCAGCCCCAGCATTTT.

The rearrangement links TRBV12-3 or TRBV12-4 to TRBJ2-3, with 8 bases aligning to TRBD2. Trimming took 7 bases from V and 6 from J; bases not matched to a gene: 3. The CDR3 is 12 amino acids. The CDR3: CASTREGDTQYF. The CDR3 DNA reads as TGTGCCAGCACACGGGAGGGGGATACGCAGTATTTT.

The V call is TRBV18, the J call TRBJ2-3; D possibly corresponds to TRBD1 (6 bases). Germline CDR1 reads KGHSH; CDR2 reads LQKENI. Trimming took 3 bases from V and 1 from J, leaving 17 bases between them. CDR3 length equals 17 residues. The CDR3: CASSPPRVRTGTDTQYF. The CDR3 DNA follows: TGTGCCAGCTCACCTCCCAGGGTCAGGACAGGCACAGATACGCAGTATTTT.

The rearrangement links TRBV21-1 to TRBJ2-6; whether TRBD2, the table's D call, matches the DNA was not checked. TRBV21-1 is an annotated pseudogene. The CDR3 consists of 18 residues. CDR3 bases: TGTGCCAGCGGGGTACGGCCAGGGACTAGCCCTGGGGCCAACGTCCTGACTTTC. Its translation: CASGVRPGTSPGANVLTF.